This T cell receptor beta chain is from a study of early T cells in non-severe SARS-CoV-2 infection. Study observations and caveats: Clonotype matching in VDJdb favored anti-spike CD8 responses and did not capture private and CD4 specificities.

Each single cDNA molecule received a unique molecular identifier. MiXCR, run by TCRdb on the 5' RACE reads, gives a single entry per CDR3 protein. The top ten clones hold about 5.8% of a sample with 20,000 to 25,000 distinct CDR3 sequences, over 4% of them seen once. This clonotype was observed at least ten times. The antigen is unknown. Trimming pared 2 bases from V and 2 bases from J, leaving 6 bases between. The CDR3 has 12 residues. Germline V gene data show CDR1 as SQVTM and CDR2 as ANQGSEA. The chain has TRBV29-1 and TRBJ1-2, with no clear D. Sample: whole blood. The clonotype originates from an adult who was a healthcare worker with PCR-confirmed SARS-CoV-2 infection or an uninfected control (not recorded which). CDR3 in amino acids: CSVEFHNYGYTF. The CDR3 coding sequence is TGCAGCGTTGAATTCCACAACTATGGCTACACCTTC.